The 5 T cell receptor beta chains presented below share a single source sample, sequenced in a study of Tregs in tolerant kidney transplant recipients. The table came from immunoSEQ multiplex PCR; TCRdb's copy has only in-frame clones and leaves some out. This table holds some 47,000 clones, roughly 89% found once. The nonmyeloablative bone marrow transplants came from related graft donors, with transient mixed chimerism. Material: CD8+ T cells from blood (PBMCs), obtained 12 months after the transplant. The receptors stem from a human patient who received a combined kidney and bone marrow transplant. Some of the T cells might come from the graft donor.

The genes are TRBV29-1 and TRBJ2-2; maybe TRBD1 (6 bases). V was trimmed by 7 bases and J by 12 bases, leaving 18 bases between them. The CDR3 extends over 12 amino acids. Per the germline V gene, CDR1 is SQVTM and CDR2 is ANQGSEA. The CDR3 coding sequence is TGCAGCGCCGCTGGTGGGGGCGCGAAGCTGTTTTTT. Translation gives CSAAGGGAKLFF.

This chain uses TRBV23-1 with TRBJ2-1; TRBD1 aligns across 8 bases. TRBV23-1 is assigned to the ORF class and has an uncertain function. Germline trimming cut 3 bases from V and 8 bases from J; bases unmatched to any gene: 18. The CDR3 is 18 residues long. The DNA of the CDR3 is TGCGCCAGCAGTCACCCCGAGGGTAGGACAGGGCCTCAGGATGAGCAGTTCTTC. It translates to CASSHPEGRTGPQDEQFF.

This chain links TRBV27 with TRBJ2-3, with TRBD1 matching over 7 bases. The CDR3 length is 14 residues. Germline V gives CDR1 MNHEY, CDR2 SMNVEV (reference sequence). J gave up 3 bases and V 6 bases, and 6 bases lay outside the gene matches. The CDR3 DNA reads as TGTGCCAGCAGCCACGGACAGGATACAGATACGCAGTATTTT. This gives the protein CASSHGQDTDTQYF.

The CDR3 nucleotides are TGTGCCAGCAGCCCCCGCGGGGAGACCCAGTACTTC. This encodes CASSPRGETQYF. The genes are TRBV7-2 and TRBJ2-5, with a possible D match to TRBD2 (5 bases). This CDR3 contains 12 residues. From germline, CDR1 is SGHTA and CDR2 FQGNSA. The V end lost 5 bases, the J end lost 5 bases, and 9 bases lay between the germline ends.

The gene calls are TRBV11-2 and TRBJ2-6, with a weak D call TRBD2 (6 bases). The CDR3 loop spans 17 amino acids. Germline V gene data show CDR1 as SGHAT and CDR2 as FQNNGV. With 5 bases removed from V and 4 bases from J, the gap between germline ends came to 18 bases. This CDR3 is CASSPGRMGLGANVLTF. CDR3 DNA sequence: TGTGCCAGCAGCCCCGGACGGATGGGACTGGGGGCCAACGTCCTGACTTTC.